This entry lists 20 T cell receptor beta chains sequenced from one sample in a study of post-analysis software for immune sequencing data. Broader study findings: Patients showed TRBV5-6, TRBV5-1 and TRBV20-1 among 4 or 5 TRBV segments more frequent than in controls.

Unique molecular identifiers were carried by the TCR beta cDNA libraries. TCRdb recomputed calls from the PCR reads with MiXCR, one row per CDR3 protein. The sample lists hundreds of thousands of distinct CDR3 sequences, approximately 30% occurring once. No antigen is known for these receptors. The sample taken for sequencing was blood. Source of these receptors: a girl aged 10-17 years with multiple sclerosis.

A word on this clonotype: At one end the junction does not follow the germline gene, possibly because of a read error. The genes are TRBV10-3 and TRBJ2-6; a weak D match, TRBD1 (5 bases). CDR1 and CDR2 from the germline V gene are ENHRY and SYGVKD. The CDR3 is 17 residues long. CDR3 bases: TGTGCCATCAGTGAGTCATCCGCGGCCTATGGGGCCAACGTCCGGACTTTC. This gives the protein CAISESSAAYGANVRTF.

This clonotype has a count of ten or more. The chain joins TRBV29-1 to TRBJ2-3; unclear D gene. V was cut by 3 bases and J by 4 bases, with 14 bases left in between. Per germline, CDR1 SQVTM and CDR2 ANQGSEA. This CDR3 region has 14 residues. CDR3 loop: CSVDVKRPSDTQYF. CDR3 DNA sequence: TGCAGCGTTGATGTTAAGAGACCCTCAGATACGCAGTATTTT.

On this clonotype: The junction departs from germline at one end; a sequencing error may be responsible. V gene TRBV12-3 or TRBV12-4 combines with J gene TRBJ2-7; 7 bases line up with TRBD1. The CDR3 contains 12 residues. CDR3 residues: CVSSLAGGEQYF. The CDR3 nucleotides are TGTGTCAGCAGTTTGGCAGGGGGCGAGCAGTACTTC.

V and J are TRBV4-1 and TRBJ2-5; maybe TRBD2 (5 bases). Per the germline V gene, CDR1 is MGHRA and CDR2 is YSYEKL. CDR3 length: 17 residues. Between the trimmed V and J ends, which lost 0 bases and 2 bases, there was a span of 16 bases. The CDR3 reads CASSQDPGLTEQETQYF. Written as DNA, the CDR3 is TGCGCCAGCAGCCAAGATCCAGGACTTACAGAACAAGAGACCCAGTACTTC.

V usage is TRBV7-2 and J usage is TRBJ1-6; 8 bases are a match to TRBD1. CDR3 length equals 18 residues. J lost 9 bases, V lost 1 base, and 14 bases had no gene match. Per the germline V gene, CDR1 is SGHTA and CDR2 is FQGNSA. This chain's CDR3 is CASSLVGWERDRSSPLHF. In DNA, the CDR3 is TGTGCCAGCAGCTTAGTGGGATGGGAGCGGGACAGGTCTTCACCCCTCCACTTT.

The rearrangement joins TRBV28 to TRBJ2-3, with TRBD2 identical over 9 bases. Per the germline V gene, CDR1 is MDHEN and CDR2 is SYDVKM. V lost 7 bases, J lost 2 bases, and 16 bases stayed unmatched. The CDR3 runs 18 residues. For the CDR3, the DNA is TGTGCCAGCACCCCCCTTAAGCGTAGCGGGAGCTTCACAGATACGCAGTATTTT. Its protein product is CASTPLKRSGSFTDTQYF.

This chain connects TRBV5-1 to TRBJ2-1; TRBD2 matches 7 bases. CDR1 and CDR2 (germline): SGHRS, YFSETQ. V was clipped by 2 bases and J by 5 bases; unmatched bases: 7. The CDR3 has 15 amino acids. The CDR3 coding sequence is TGCGCCAGCAGCTTTAGGCTAGCGGCTGACAATGAGCAGTTCTTC. The encoded protein is CASSFRLAADNEQFF.

J is TRBJ2-3 and V is TRBV6-1; perhaps TRBD2 as D (5 bases). The CDR3 contains 16 residues. Trimming stripped 3 bases from V and 0 bases from J, with 13 bases between. Germline V gives CDR1 MNHNS, CDR2 SASEGT. The CDR3 loop reads CASSDSGRTSTDTQYF. CDR3 in DNA: TGTGCCAGCAGTGACAGCGGACGCACTAGCACAGATACGCAGTATTTT.

Comments on this clonotype: This sequence may be a read error, since a much larger clone differs from it by one base. The genes are TRBV20-1 and TRBJ1-6; D unresolved. The germline gives CDR1 DFQATT, CDR2 SNEGSKA (reference sequence). The CDR3 loop spans 13 amino acids. The CDR3 here is CSARRPPDSPPHF. The CDR3 nucleotides read TGCAGTGCTAGACGCCCTCCGGATTCACCCCCCCACTTT.

This clonotype was seen repeatedly, ten times or more. The chain links TRBV20-1 to TRBJ2-7, with 8 positions matching TRBD2. The CDR3 covers 13 residues. Germline loops: CDR1 DFQATT, CDR2 SNEGSKA (reference sequence). After removal of 8 bases from V and 0 bases from J, the junction contained 6 bases not matched to a gene. This chain's CDR3 is CSQLAASSYEQYF. The CDR3 DNA reads TGCAGTCAACTAGCGGCAAGCTCCTACGAGCAGTACTTC.

The chain links TRBV20-1 to TRBJ2-1; D gene ambiguous. The V end lost 3 bases, the J end lost 2 bases, and 14 bases lay between the germline ends. CDR3 length: 15 residues. Germline values: CDR1 DFQATT, CDR2 SNEGSKA (reference sequence). The CDR3 here is CSASGSAFPYNEQFF. The DNA for the CDR3 is TGCAGTGCTAGTGGGTCGGCGTTTCCCTACAATGAGCAGTTCTTC.

Only a few counts were recorded for this clonotype. Here the CDR3 reads CATSKQGNRETQYF. CDR3 bases: TGTGCCACCAGCAAACAGGGGAATCGAGAGACCCAGTACTTC. V usage is TRBV15 and J usage is TRBJ2-5; 7 nucleotides line up with TRBD1. CDR3 size: 14 residues. J was trimmed by 4 bases and V by 4 bases; bases with no gene match: 6. CDR1 is LNHNV, CDR2 YYDKDF, per germline (reference sequence).

CDR3 protein: CASTASIRGAYNEQFF. In DNA, the CDR3 is TGCGCCAGCACAGCTTCCATCAGGGGCGCCTACAATGAGCAGTTCTTC. The V gene is TRBV5-1, the J gene TRBJ2-1, with D perhaps matching TRBD1 (6 bases). The CDR3 extends over 16 amino acids. V was pared by 6 bases and J by 2 bases, with 18 bases between. Germline V gene data show CDR1 as SGHRS and CDR2 as YFSETQ.

The V and J genes are TRBV20-1 and TRBJ1-1; D ambiguous. Trimming took 5 bases from V and 3 from J, leaving 10 bases between them. This CDR3 contains 12 residues. CDR1 is DFQATT and CDR2 is SNEGSKA in the germline V gene (reference sequence). The CDR3 reads CSAPAGYTEAFF. The CDR3 DNA sequence: TGCAGTGCTCCTGCGGGGTACACTGAAGCTTTCTTT.

This rearrangement joins TRBV7-2 to TRBJ2-1; TRBD2 aligns across 9 bases. The germline V gene encodes CDR1 SGHTA and CDR2 FQGNSA. The length of the CDR3 is 14 residues. The J segment lost 4 bases and the V segment lost 7 bases, leaving 5 bases of the junction unmatched. Here the CDR3 reads CASTLAGNYNEQFF. CDR3 in DNA: TGTGCCAGCACCCTAGCGGGAAATTACAATGAGCAGTTCTTC.

This clonotype appeared a few times. The chain recombines TRBV6-5 with TRBJ2-1; 9 bases match TRBD1. There are 14 residues in the CDR3. After removal of 10 bases from V and 1 base from J, the junction contained 5 bases not matched to a gene. Germline V gives CDR1 MNHEY, CDR2 SVGAGI. In DNA form, the CDR3 reads TGTGCCACCACAGGGGGCCCGTCCTACAATGAGCAGTTCTTC. Its protein product is CATTGGPSYNEQFF.

The chain carries TRBV25-1 and TRBJ2-4; TRBD1 matches 8 bases. This CDR3 comprises 18 residues. Looked up from germline, CDR1 is MGHDK and CDR2 is SYGVNS. The junction had 12 bases not matched to a gene; V was cut back by 5 bases and J by 0 bases. The CDR3 sequence is CASSWTGSDSLAKNIQYF. In DNA, the CDR3 is TGTGCCAGCAGTTGGACAGGGTCGGATAGCCTAGCCAAAAACATTCAGTACTTC.

Comment on this clonotype: Its ends do not fully match the called genes, so a read error is possible. The chain employs TRBV12-5 and TRBJ2-1, with 7 nucleotides matching TRBD2. The CDR3 loop spans 16 amino acids. The V gene's germline CDR1 is LGHNT and CDR2 FRNRAP. CDR3 nucleotide sequence: TGTGCTAGTAGTTTGGGTACTAGCGTCACATACAATGAGCAGTTCTTC. It codes for CASSLGTSVTYNEQFF.

This chain uses TRBV28 with TRBJ2-6, with D perhaps assigned TRBD1 or TRBD2 (5 bases each). Trimming stripped 6 bases from V and 0 bases from J, with 18 bases between. The CDR3 contains 18 residues. From germline, CDR1 is MDHEN and CDR2 SYDVKM. CDR3 nucleotide sequence: TGTGCCAGCAGGCTGGGGGTTACGGGACCCTCTGGGGCCAACGTCCTGACTTTC. Encoded protein: CASRLGVTGPSGANVLTF. The complete variable domain, with remaining parts taken from reference TRBV28 and TRBJ2-6, reads DVKVTQSSRYLVKRTGEKVFLECVQDMDHENMFWYRQDPGLGLRLIYFSYDVKMKEKGDIPEGYSVSREKKERFSLILESASTNQTSMYLCASRLGVTGPSGANVLTFGAGSRLTVL.

This clonotype was observed a handful of times. V usage is TRBV27 and J usage is TRBJ2-1; D unclear. Germline V CDR1 and CDR2: MNHEY, SMNVEV (reference sequence). Trimming cost V 2 bases and J 6 bases, with 14 bases left between them. The CDR3 covers 15 residues. DNA for the CDR3: TGTGCCAGCAGTTTAAGGCCTGCGGTACTCAATGAGCAGTTCTTC. Translating gives CASSLRPAVLNEQFF.